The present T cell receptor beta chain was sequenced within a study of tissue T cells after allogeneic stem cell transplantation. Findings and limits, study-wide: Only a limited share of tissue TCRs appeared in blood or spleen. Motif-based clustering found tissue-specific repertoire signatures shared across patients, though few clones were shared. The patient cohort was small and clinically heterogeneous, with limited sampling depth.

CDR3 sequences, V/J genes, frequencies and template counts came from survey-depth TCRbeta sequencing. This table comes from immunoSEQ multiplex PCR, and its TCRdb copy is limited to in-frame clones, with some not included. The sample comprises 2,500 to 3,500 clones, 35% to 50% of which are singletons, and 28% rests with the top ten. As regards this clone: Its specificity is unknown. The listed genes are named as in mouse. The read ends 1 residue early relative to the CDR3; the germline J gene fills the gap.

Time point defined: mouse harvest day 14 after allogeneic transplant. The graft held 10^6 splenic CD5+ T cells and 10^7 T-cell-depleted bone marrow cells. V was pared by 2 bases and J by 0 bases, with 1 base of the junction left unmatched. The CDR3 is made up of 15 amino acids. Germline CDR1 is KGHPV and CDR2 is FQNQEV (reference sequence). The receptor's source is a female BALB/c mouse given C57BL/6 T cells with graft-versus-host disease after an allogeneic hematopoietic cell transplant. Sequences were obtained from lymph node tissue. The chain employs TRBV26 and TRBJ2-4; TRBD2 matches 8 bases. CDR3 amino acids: CASSLGGASQNTLYF. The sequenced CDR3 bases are TGTGCCAGCAGTCTGGGGGGGGCCAGTCAAAACACCTTGTAC.